These T cell receptor beta chains were read from a single sample in a study of T cell changes during pregnancy in multiple sclerosis. Libraries were prepared by immunoSEQ multiplex PCR; TCRdb keeps only in-frame clonotypes and omits some of them. The sample records around 56,000 clones, over 75% being singletons. Sequences were derived from peripheral blood, sampled in the first trimester of pregnancy. These receptors originate from a female donor in good health, enrolled as a control in a pregnancy study. The CDR3 runs from the conserved cysteine through the conserved F or W. A D gene is named only where the DNA matches it firmly. Part of the rows lack a size; the others show once, few, many or a class for expanded clones.

v_call: TRBV6-1
j_call: TRBJ1-2
d_call: NA
clone_size: NA
cdr3_aa: CASSELGTRDGGYTF
cdr3_nt: TGTGCCAGCAGTGAACTAGGGACGCGGGATGGCGGCTACACCTTC

v_call: TRBV7-2
j_call: TRBJ2-1
d_call: TRBD2
clone_size: NA
cdr3_aa: CASSVPPGLAGYNEQFF
cdr3_nt: TGTGCCAGCAGCGTCCCTCCGGGACTAGCGGGGTACAATGAGCAGTTCTTC

v_call: TRBV19
j_call: TRBJ2-2
d_call: TRBD1
clone_size: NA
cdr3_aa: CASSKTQGASYTGELFF
cdr3_nt: TGTGCCAGTAGTAAAACCCAGGGGGCGTCGTATACCGGGGAGCTGTTTTTT

v_call: TRBV27
j_call: TRBJ1-4
d_call: TRBD1
clone_size: NA
cdr3_aa: CASSVRGRGEKLFF
cdr3_nt: TGTGCCAGCAGTGTTAGGGGGCGCGGTGAAAAACTGTTTTTT

v_call: TRBV10-3
j_call: TRBJ1-2
d_call: TRBD1
clone_size: NA
cdr3_aa: CAISELGGQGVSNYGYTF
cdr3_nt: TGTGCCATCAGTGAGTTAGGGGGACAGGGGGTTTCAAACTATGGCTACACCTTC

v_call: TRBV2
j_call: TRBJ2-5
d_call: NA
clone_size: NA
cdr3_aa: CASSAGGGLRGETQYF
cdr3_nt: TGTGCCAGCAGTGCCGGGGGTGGGCTCCGGGGAGAGACCCAGTACTTC

v_call: TRBV6-1
j_call: TRBJ1-5
d_call: NA
clone_size: once
cdr3_aa: CASSEEAGFFNQPQHF
cdr3_nt: TGTGCCAGCAGTGAAGAAGCCGGGTTCTTCAATCAGCCCCAGCATTTT

v_call: TRBV28
j_call: TRBJ2-1
d_call: NA
clone_size: NA
cdr3_aa: CASRGGGSNEQFF
cdr3_nt: TGTGCCAGCAGAGGGGGAGGGTCCAATGAGCAGTTCTTC

v_call: TRBV6-4
j_call: TRBJ2-2
d_call: NA
clone_size: NA
cdr3_aa: CASSAGGAGELFF
cdr3_nt: TGTGCCAGCAGTGCTGGCGGCGCCGGGGAGCTGTTTTTT

v_call: TRBV5-1
j_call: TRBJ2-3
d_call: TRBD2
clone_size: once
cdr3_aa: CASSLASGGANTQYF
cdr3_nt: TGCGCCAGCAGCTTGGCTAGCGGGGGGGCCAATACGCAGTATTTT

v_call: TRBV5-6
j_call: TRBJ2-3
d_call: TRBD2
clone_size: NA
cdr3_aa: CASSTSGVSDTQYF
cdr3_nt: TGTGCCAGCAGTACTAGCGGGGTTTCAGATACGCAGTATTTT

v_call: TRBV27
j_call: TRBJ1-1
d_call: NA
clone_size: NA
cdr3_aa: CASSSRTEREAFF
cdr3_nt: TGTGCCAGCAGTTCCCGGACAGAGAGGGAAGCTTTCTTT

v_call: TRBV15
j_call: TRBJ2-2
d_call: NA
clone_size: NA
cdr3_aa: CATSSPGRARGGGELFF
cdr3_nt: TGTGCCACCAGCAGCCCGGGCAGGGCTAGGGGGGGCGGGGAGCTGTTTTTT

v_call: TRBV6-6
j_call: TRBJ1-1
d_call: TRBD1
clone_size: NA
cdr3_aa: CASSPGQGLGNTEAFF
cdr3_nt: TGTGCCAGCAGCCCGGGACAGGGATTGGGGAACACTGAAGCTTTCTTT

v_call: TRBV2
j_call: TRBJ1-2
d_call: TRBD1
clone_size: NA
cdr3_aa: CASSTGQSYGYTF
cdr3_nt: TGTGCCAGCAGCACGGGACAGAGCTATGGCTACACCTTC

v_call: TRBV6-5
j_call: TRBJ2-7
d_call: NA
clone_size: NA
cdr3_aa: CASSYSMEGGAYEQYF
cdr3_nt: TGTGCCAGCAGTTACTCCATGGAAGGAGGGGCCTACGAGCAGTACTTC

v_call: TRBV5-1
j_call: TRBJ2-7
d_call: NA
clone_size: NA
cdr3_aa: CASSPTGGELSEQYF
cdr3_nt: TGCGCCAGCAGCCCGACAGGTGGAGAACTTAGCGAGCAGTACTTC